A single sample is the source of the 2 T cell receptor beta chains below, sequenced in a study of T cell clonality in common variable immunodeficiency. Sequenced by immunoSEQ multiplex PCR; TCRdb stores in-frame clones only, minus some. The specimen gives roughly 5,000 clones without singletons; the ten biggest hold around 14%. Study-wide findings and caveats: Fewer deletions and N-nucleotide insertions were reportedly seen in common variable immunodeficiency TCR beta sequences.

These receptors' antigens are unknown. Sequencing input: peripheral blood mononuclear cells. The receptors originated from a human donor with common variable immunodeficiency.

This clone has more than one count but fewer than ten. The part of the CDR3 DNA that was read is TGTGCCAGCAGTTACATTTCCGGGACAGGGAAAAACATT. Protein: CASSYISGTGKNI. The whole CDR3 reads CASSYISGTGKNIQYF. The chain joins TRBV6-2 or TRBV6-3 to TRBJ2-4, with 9 bases matching TRBD1. The missing CDR3 end, 3 residues past where the read stops, is filled in from the germline J gene. Germline V CDR1 and CDR2: MNHEY, SVGEGT. Trimming at V came to 2 bases and at J to 4 bases, leaving 6 bases not matched to a gene. This CDR3 comprises 16 residues.

This clone came up a few times. The read ends 3 residues shy of where the CDR3 ends; the end is completed using the germline J gene. V is TRBV7-6 and J is TRBJ2-5; D call uncertain. Germline loops: CDR1 SGHVS, CDR2 FNYEAQ. There are 13 residues in the CDR3. The V gene lost 5 bases and the J gene lost 5 bases, with 12 bases spanning the gap. CDR3 DNA (partial): TGTGCCAGCAGCCCCCTAGTGGAGGAGACC. Protein sequence: CASSPLVEET. The full CDR3 sequence reads CASSPLVEETQYF.